This T cell receptor (beta chain) was profiled in a study of blood T cell repertoires in COVID-19. On the study more broadly: Sources were T cells, B-cell-depleted T cells, or PBMCs; the material itself was cDNA or gDNA.

The V segment lost 6 bases and the J segment 3 bases; nucleotides outside the gene matches: 8. Germline loops: CDR1 MDHEN, CDR2 SYDVKM. CDR3 length: 15 residues. The table came from immunoSEQ multiplex PCR; TCRdb's copy has only in-frame clones and leaves some out. The table lists just under 65,000 clones, roughly 85% of them singletons. Material: peripheral blood. The sequence was obtained from a human donor in a cohort sampled during active COVID-19. The chain carries TRBV28 and TRBJ2-1, with TRBD1 identical over 7 bases. The CDR3 nucleotides read TGTGCCAGCAGCCCGAAGACAGGGTTCTACAATGAGCAGTTCTTC. Encoded protein: CASSPKTGFYNEQFF.